This entry is about one TCR beta chain. Its target is unknown. Between the trimmed V and J ends, which lost 4 bases and 3 bases, there was a span of 10 bases. CDR3 size: 13 residues. The source of the sample is a study of T-cell memory formation after mild COVID-19. Broader study findings: Memory cells collected pre-infection included some clones that later responded, suggesting cross-reactive memory joined.

TCRdb re-analysed the 5' RACE reads in MiXCR, keeping a single row per CDR3 protein. The sample consists of roughly 350,000 distinct CDR3 sequences, roughly 15% of them appearing once. Input material: PBMCs or a T cell subset sorted from them (not recorded which). This TCR was sampled from a man younger than 30 who had mild COVID-19 (a few samples of this study predate the infection). Cell type and time point are not known. The chain employs TRBV23-1 and TRBJ2-7, with TRBD1 as a possible D gene (6 bases). TRBV23-1 is annotated as an ORF whose role is uncertain. Written as DNA, the CDR3 is TGCGCCAGCAGTCGATCACAGGGCTACGAGCAGTACTTC. Translated, it gives CASSRSQGYEQYF.